The TCR beta chain described here comes from a study of T cell responses to AZD1222 COVID-19 vaccine. Sequencing used immunoSEQ multiplex PCR; TCRdb keeps in-frame clones, though not all of them. In the table there are 26,000 or so clones, around 87% of which are singletons. Germline CDR1 is KGHSH and CDR2 is LQKENI. The length of the CDR3 is 15 residues. Trimming took 3 bases from V and 0 from J, leaving 11 bases between them. Pooled together were second doses at about 4 or about 12 weeks. The receptor was isolated from an adult who received the AZD1222 COVID-19 vaccine. The sample consisted of peripheral blood, taken 28 days after the second AZD1222 dose. The V and J genes are TRBV18 and TRBJ2-5, with D perhaps given as TRBD1 or TRBD2 (5 bases each). Here the CDR3 DNA reads TGTGCCAGCTCACCTGGGGGAGTGAACCAAGAGACCCAGTACTTC. Translated: CASSPGGVNQETQYF.